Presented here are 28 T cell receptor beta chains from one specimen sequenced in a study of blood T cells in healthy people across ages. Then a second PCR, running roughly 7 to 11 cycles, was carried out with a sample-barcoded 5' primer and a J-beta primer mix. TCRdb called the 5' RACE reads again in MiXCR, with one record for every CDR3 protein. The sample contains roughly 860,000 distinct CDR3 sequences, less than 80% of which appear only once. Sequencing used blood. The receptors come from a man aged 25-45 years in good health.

For the CDR3, the DNA is TGCGCCAGCAGCCAGACGGACTGGGCTCGGCAGTACTTC. It codes for CASSQTDWARQYF. The V gene is TRBV4-1, the J gene TRBJ2-5, with a possible D match to TRBD2 (5 bases). The germline CDR1 and CDR2 sequences are MGHRA and YSYEKL. This CDR3 contains 13 residues. Between the trimmed V and J ends, which lost 3 bases and 11 bases, there was a span of 16 bases.

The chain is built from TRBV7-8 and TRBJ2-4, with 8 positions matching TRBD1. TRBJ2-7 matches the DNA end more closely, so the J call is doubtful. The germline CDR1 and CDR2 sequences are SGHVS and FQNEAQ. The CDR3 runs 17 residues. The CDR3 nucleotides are TGTGCCAGCAGCTTAATACAAGAGCGGACAGGGTCCAACGAGCAGTACTTC. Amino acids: CASSLIQERTGSNEQYF.

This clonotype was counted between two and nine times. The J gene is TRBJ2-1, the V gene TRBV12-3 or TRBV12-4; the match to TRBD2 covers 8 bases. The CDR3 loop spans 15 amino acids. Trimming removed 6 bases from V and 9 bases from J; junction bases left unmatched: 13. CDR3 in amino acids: CASRDTGTRSIEQFF. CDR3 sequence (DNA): TGTGCCAGCAGGGACACCGGGACTAGAAGTATTGAGCAGTTCTTC.

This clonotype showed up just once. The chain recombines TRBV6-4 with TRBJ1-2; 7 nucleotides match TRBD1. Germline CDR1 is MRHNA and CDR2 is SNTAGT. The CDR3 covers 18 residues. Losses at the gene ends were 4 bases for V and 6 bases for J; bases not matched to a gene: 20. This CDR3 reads CASSVWLRFPGQGDGYTF. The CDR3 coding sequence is TGTGCCAGCAGTGTTTGGCTGAGGTTTCCGGGGCAGGGGGATGGCTACACCTTC.

CDR3 DNA sequence: TGTGCCAGCAGCGACCGGGACAGGGGAATAGTGATTGACAATGAGCAGTTCTTC. Its protein product is CASSDRDRGIVIDNEQFF. The chain carries TRBV9 and TRBJ2-1; 10 bases line up with TRBD1. V was pared by 3 bases and J by 5 bases, with 14 bases of the junction left unmatched. CDR1 is SGDLS, CDR2 YYNGEE, per germline. There are 18 residues in the CDR3.

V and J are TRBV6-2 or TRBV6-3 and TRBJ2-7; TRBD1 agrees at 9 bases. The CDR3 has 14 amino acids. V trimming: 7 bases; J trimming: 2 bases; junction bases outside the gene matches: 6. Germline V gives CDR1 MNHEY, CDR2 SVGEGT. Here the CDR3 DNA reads TGTGCCAGCATGACCGGGACAGGGCCCTACGAGCAGTACTTC. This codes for CASMTGTGPYEQYF.

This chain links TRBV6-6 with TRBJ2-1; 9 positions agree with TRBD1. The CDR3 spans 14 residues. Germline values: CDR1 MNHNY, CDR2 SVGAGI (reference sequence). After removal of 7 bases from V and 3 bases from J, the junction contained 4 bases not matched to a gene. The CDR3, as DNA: TGTGCCAGCAAAAGGACAGGGGACTACAATGAGCAGTTCTTC. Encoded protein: CASKRTGDYNEQFF.

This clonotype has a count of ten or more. DNA for the CDR3: TGCAGTGCTAGCGGCCCCCTCAGGTGGCAGCCCCAGCATTTT. This gives the protein CSASGPLRWQPQHF. This sequence joins TRBV20-1 and TRBJ1-5; D is unclear. V lost 3 bases and J lost 7, with 16 bases in between. Germline CDR1 and CDR2: DFQATT and SNEGSKA (reference sequence). This CDR3 contains 14 residues.

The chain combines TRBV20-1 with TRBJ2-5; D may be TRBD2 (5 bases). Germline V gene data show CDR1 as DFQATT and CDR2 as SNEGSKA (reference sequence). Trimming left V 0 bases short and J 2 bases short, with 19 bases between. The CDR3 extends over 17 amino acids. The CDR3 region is CSARESREYLWQETQYF. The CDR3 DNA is TGCAGTGCTAGAGAGAGTAGGGAGTACCTCTGGCAAGAGACCCAGTACTTC.

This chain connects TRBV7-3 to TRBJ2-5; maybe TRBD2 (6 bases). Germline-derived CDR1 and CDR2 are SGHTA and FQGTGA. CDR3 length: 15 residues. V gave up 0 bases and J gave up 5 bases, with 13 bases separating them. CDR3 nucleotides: TGTGCCAGCAGCTTAACCGCGGGGTATCGGGAGACCCAGTACTTC. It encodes CASSLTAGYRETQYF. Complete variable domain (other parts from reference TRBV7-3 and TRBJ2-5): GAGVSQTPSNKVTEKGKYVELRCDPISGHTALYWYRQSLGQGPEFLIYFQGTGAADDSGLPNDRFFAVRPEGSVSTLKIQRTERGDSAVYLCASSLTAGYRETQYFGPGTRLLVL.

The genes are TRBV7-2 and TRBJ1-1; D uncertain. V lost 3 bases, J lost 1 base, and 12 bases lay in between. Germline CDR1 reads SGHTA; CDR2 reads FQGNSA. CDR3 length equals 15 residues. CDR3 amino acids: CASSLTRGRNTEAFF. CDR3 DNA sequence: TGTGCCAGCAGCTTGACCCGAGGGAGGAACACTGAAGCTTTCTTT.

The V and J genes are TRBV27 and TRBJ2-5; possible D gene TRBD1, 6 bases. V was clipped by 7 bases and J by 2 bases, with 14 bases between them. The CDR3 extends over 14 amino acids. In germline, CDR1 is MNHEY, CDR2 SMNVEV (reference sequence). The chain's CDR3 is CASTTQGPQETQYF. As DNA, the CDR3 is TGTGCCAGCACCACACAGGGCCCTCAAGAGACCCAGTACTTC.

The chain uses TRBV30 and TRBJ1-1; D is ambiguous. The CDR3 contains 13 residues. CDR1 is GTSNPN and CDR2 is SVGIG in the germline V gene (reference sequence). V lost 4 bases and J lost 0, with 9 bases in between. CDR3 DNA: TGTGCCTGGAAAGACGGGGTGAACACTGAAGCTTTCTTT. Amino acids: CAWKDGVNTEAFF.

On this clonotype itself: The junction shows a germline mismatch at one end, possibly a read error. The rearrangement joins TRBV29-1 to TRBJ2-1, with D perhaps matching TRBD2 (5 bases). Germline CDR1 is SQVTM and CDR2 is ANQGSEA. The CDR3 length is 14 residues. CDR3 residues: CSIEEVTVGDEQFF. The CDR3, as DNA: TGCAGCATTGAAGAAGTGACTGTCGGGGATGAGCAGTTCTTC.

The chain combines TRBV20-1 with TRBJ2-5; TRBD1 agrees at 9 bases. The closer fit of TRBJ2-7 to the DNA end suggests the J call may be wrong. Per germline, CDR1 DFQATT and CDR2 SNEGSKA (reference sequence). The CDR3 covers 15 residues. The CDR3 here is CSARDLDRGYYEQYF. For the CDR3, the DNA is TGCAGTGCTAGAGATCTGGACAGGGGATACTACGAGCAGTACTTC.

This chain's CDR3 is CASSQASGGGGITDTQYF. The CDR3 DNA is TGCGCCAGCAGCCAAGCCAGCGGGGGCGGGGGGATCACAGATACGCAGTATTTT. The chain recombines TRBV4-3 with TRBJ2-3, with 8 bases identical to TRBD2. This CDR3 is built from 18 residues. The ends lost 1 base at V and 2 bases at J; junction bases unmatched: 11. Germline loops: CDR1 LGHNA, CDR2 YSLEER.

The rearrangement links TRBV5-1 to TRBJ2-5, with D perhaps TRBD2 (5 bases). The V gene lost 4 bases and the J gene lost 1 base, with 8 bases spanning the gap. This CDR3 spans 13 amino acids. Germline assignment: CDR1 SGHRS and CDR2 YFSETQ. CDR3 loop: CASSREFQETQYF. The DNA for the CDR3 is TGCGCCAGCAGCAGGGAGTTCCAAGAGACCCAGTACTTC.

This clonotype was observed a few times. The CDR3 loop reads CSVEDPGQGRYLDTQYF. The CDR3 DNA reads as TGCAGCGTTGAAGACCCTGGACAGGGGCGCTATTTAGATACGCAGTATTTT. The chain couples TRBV29-1 to TRBJ2-3; 9 positions match TRBD1. V gave up 0 bases and J gave up 5 bases; unmatched junction bases: 12. Germline-derived CDR1 and CDR2 are SQVTM and ANQGSEA. The CDR3 contains 17 residues.

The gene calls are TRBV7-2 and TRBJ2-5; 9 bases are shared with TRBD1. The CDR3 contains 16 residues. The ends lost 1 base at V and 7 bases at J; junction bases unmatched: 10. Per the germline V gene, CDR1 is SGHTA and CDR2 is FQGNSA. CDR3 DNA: TGTGCCAGCAGCTTAGATCGGGACAGGGTGGTGGGGACCCAGTACTTC. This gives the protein CASSLDRDRVVGTQYF.

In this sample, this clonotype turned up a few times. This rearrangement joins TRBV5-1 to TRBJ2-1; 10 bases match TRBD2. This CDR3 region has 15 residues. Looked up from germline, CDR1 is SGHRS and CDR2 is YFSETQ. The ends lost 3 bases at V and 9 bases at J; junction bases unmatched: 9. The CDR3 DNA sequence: TGCGCCAGCAGCTCGAGACTAGCGGGTGCCAGTGAGCAGTTCTTC. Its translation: CASSSRLAGASEQFF.

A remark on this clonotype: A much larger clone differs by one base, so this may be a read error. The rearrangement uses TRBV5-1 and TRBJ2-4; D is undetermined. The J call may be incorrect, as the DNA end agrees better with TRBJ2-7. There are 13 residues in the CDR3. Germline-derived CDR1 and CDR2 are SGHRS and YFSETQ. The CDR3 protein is CASSWTRSYEQYF. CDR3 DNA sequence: TGCGCCAGCAGCTGGACCAGGTCCTACGAGCAGTACTTC.

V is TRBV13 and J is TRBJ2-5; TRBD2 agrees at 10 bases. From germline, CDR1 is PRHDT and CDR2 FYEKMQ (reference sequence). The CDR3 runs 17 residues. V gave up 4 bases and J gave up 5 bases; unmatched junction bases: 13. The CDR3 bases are TGTGCCAGCAGCTCACTCCTAGCGGGGGCCATACCTGAGACCCAGTACTTC. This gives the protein CASSSLLAGAIPETQYF. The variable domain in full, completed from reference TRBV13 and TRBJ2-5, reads AAGVIQSPRHLIKEKRETATLKCYPIPRHDTVYWYQQGPGQDPQFLISFYEKMQSDKGSIPDRFSAQQFSDYHSELNMSSLELGDSALYFCASSSLLAGAIPETQYFGPGTRLLVL.

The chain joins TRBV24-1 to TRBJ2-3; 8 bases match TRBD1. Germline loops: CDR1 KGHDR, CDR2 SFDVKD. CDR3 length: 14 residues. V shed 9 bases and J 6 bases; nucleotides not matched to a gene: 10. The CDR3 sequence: CATLGQELTDTQYF. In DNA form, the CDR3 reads TGTGCCACCCTGGGACAGGAGTTAACGGATACGCAGTATTTT.

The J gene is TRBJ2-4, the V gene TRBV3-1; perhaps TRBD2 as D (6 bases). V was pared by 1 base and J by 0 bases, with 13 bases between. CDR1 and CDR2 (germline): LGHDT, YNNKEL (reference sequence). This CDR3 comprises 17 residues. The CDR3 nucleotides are TGTGCCAGCAGCCAAGGGGAGGCGAGGGTAGCCAAAAACATTCAGTACTTC. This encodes CASSQGEARVAKNIQYF.

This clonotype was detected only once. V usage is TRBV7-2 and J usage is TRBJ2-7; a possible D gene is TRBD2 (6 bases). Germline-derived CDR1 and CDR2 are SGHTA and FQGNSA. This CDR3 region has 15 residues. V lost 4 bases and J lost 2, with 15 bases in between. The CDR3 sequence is CASSSQGTLPYEQYF. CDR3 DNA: TGTGCCAGCAGCTCACAAGGGACTCTCCCCTACGAGCAGTACTTC.

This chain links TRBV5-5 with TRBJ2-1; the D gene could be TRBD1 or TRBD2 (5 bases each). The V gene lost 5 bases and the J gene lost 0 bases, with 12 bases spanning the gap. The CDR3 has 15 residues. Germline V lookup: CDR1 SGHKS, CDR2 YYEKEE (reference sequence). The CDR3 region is CASRQWGSSYNEQFF. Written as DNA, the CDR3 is TGTGCCAGCAGACAGTGGGGGAGCTCCTACAATGAGCAGTTCTTC. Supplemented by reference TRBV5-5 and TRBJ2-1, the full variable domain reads DAGVTQSPTHLIKTRGQQVTLRCSPISGHKSVSWYQQVLGQGPQFIFQYYEKEERGRGNFPDRFSARQFPNYSSELNVNALLLGDSALYLCASRQWGSSYNEQFFGPGTRLTVL.

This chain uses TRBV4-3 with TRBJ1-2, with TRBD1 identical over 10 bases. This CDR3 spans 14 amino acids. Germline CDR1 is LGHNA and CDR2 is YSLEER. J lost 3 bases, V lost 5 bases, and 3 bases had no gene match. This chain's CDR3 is CASSGGTGDYGYTF. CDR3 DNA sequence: TGCGCCAGCAGCGGAGGGACAGGGGACTATGGCTACACCTTC.

The CDR3 sequence is CASSAWTGGNETQYF. In DNA form, the CDR3 reads TGTGCCAGCAGTGCCTGGACAGGGGGCAATGAGACCCAGTACTTC. The chain is built from TRBV25-1 and TRBJ2-4; 11 bases match TRBD1. The J call may be incorrect, as the DNA end agrees better with TRBJ2-5. The CDR3 has 15 residues. The germline V gene has CDR1 MGHDK and CDR2 SYGVNS.